Below, 15 T cell receptor beta chains from the same sample are listed, as sequenced in a study of OX40 agonist ivuxolimab in advanced cancers. Sequencing was performed with immunoSEQ multiplex PCR; in TCRdb, only in-frame clones are kept and a portion is missing. In the table there are tens of thousands of clones, approximately 81% of which are singletons. Material: CD4+ or CD8+ T cells sorted from blood, obtained in a trial of the OX40 agonist ivuxolimab. Receptor source: an adult with an advanced solid tumor such as melanoma, head and neck, liver or kidney cancer.

The J gene is TRBJ1-3, the V gene TRBV6-1; 7 nucleotides line up with TRBD1. Germline V CDR1 and CDR2: MNHNS, SASEGT. The trim removed 3 bases at V and 13 bases at J, leaving 9 bases unmatched. This CDR3 is built from 13 residues. CDR3 sequence (DNA): TGTGCCAGCAGTGAGGGGACAGAGATTGCAATATATTTT. As protein: CASSEGTEIAIYF.

The rearrangement joins TRBV7-9 to TRBJ2-7; 7 positions match TRBD2. Looked up from germline, CDR1 is SEHNR and CDR2 is FQNEAQ (reference sequence). The junction had 11 bases not matched to a gene; V was cut back by 6 bases and J by 6 bases. This CDR3 is built from 14 residues. The CDR3 loop is CASSYSGGKGEQYF. CDR3 DNA: TGTGCCAGCAGTTACTCGGGGGGAAAGGGCGAGCAGTACTTC.

This clone has just a few counts. This chain links TRBV7-3 with TRBJ2-1, with 11 bases lining up with TRBD2. The CDR3 totals 15 residues. Trimming removed 3 bases from V and 5 bases from J; junction bases left unmatched: 3. Germline values: CDR1 SGHTA, CDR2 FQGTGA. CDR3 region: CASSFGLAGNNEQFF. DNA of the CDR3: TGTGCCAGCAGCTTCGGACTAGCGGGCAACAATGAGCAGTTCTTC.

This clone was counted only a few times. This chain links TRBV18 with TRBJ2-3; TRBD1 matches 10 bases. CDR1 is KGHSH, CDR2 LQKENI, per germline. This CDR3 has 15 residues. The junction had 5 bases not matched to a gene; V was cut back by 3 bases and J by 5 bases. As DNA, the CDR3 is TGTGCCAGCTCACCGTGGACAGGGGGAAAAGATACGCAGTATTTT. It is translated as CASSPWTGGKDTQYF.

CDR3 coding DNA: TGTGCCAGCAGCGTAGGAGGGGCCTACGAGCAGTACTTC. Translation gives CASSVGGAYEQYF. The rearrangement links TRBV7-2 to TRBJ2-7, with D possibly TRBD2 on 6 matching bases. Trimming removed 5 bases from V and 2 bases from J, with 10 bases in between. Germline V gene lookup returns CDR1 SGHTA and CDR2 FQGNSA. The CDR3 totals 13 residues.

The chain recombines TRBV7-3 with TRBJ1-2, with D possibly being TRBD1 (5 bases). Germline loops: CDR1 SGHTA, CDR2 FQGTGA. Trimming removed 2 bases at V and 8 bases at J, with 15 bases between. The CDR3 runs 14 residues. In nucleotides, the CDR3 is TGTGCCAGCAGCTTAGCCCCGCCCGACAGCGGCTACACCTTC. Translating it yields CASSLAPPDSGYTF.

The chain joins TRBV2 to TRBJ2-5; D is uncertain. Trimming stripped 3 bases from V and 4 bases from J, with 9 bases between. Germline lookup yields CDR1 SNHLY and CDR2 FYNNEI. The CDR3 length is 13 residues. The CDR3 region is CASSDRDGETQYF. CDR3 nucleotides: TGTGCCAGCAGTGATAGAGATGGAGAGACCCAGTACTTC.

The gene calls are TRBV9 and TRBJ2-1, with 8 positions matching TRBD1. Germline V gives CDR1 SGDLS, CDR2 YYNGEE. This CDR3 comprises 15 residues. V shed 1 base, J shed 6 bases, and the junction held 6 bases outside the gene matches. CDR3 bases: TGTGCCAGCAGCGTAACGGACAGGGAGTCCAATGAGCAGTTCTTC. This sequence encodes CASSVTDRESNEQFF.

V usage is TRBV14 and J usage is TRBJ1-2; D ambiguous. The CDR3 consists of 13 residues. V was clipped by 4 bases and J by 1 base, with 7 bases between them. Germline CDR1 SGHDN, CDR2 FVKESK. Here the CDR3 DNA reads TGTGCCAGCAGCCCGGATTATAACTATGGCTACACCTTC. Its protein product is CASSPDYNYGYTF.

The chain carries TRBV30 and TRBJ1-3, with a tentative D call TRBD1 (6 bases). V was pared by 1 base and J by 3 bases, with 7 bases between. This CDR3 spans 13 amino acids. CDR1 and CDR2 (germline): GTSNPN, SVGIG (reference sequence). CDR3 in DNA: TGTGCCTGGAGTGCACAGGGTGGAAACACCATATATTTT. Encoded protein: CAWSAQGGNTIYF.

V gene TRBV5-1 combines with J gene TRBJ1-1; tentatively, D is TRBD1 (6 bases). There are 15 residues in the CDR3. Looked up from germline, CDR1 is SGHRS and CDR2 is YFSETQ. The V end lost 0 bases, the J end lost 2 bases, and 11 bases lay between the germline ends. CDR3 nucleotide sequence: TGCGCCAGCAGCTTGGGGTTACAGGGAAACACTGAAGCTTTCTTT. Residues: CASSLGLQGNTEAFF.

This chain connects TRBV5-1 to TRBJ2-5; 8 positions match TRBD2. V trimming: 4 bases; J trimming: 3 bases; junction bases outside the gene matches: 5. This CDR3 is 14 amino acids long. Germline assignment: CDR1 SGHRS and CDR2 YFSETQ. The CDR3 DNA is TGCGCCAGCAGCGTAGCGGGATGGAAAGAGACCCAGTACTTC. Translated: CASSVAGWKETQYF.

The chain has TRBV6-5 and TRBJ1-5, with D perhaps matching TRBD1 (5 bases). Germline loops: CDR1 MNHEY, CDR2 SVGAGI. The V gene lost 6 bases and the J gene lost 1 base, with 10 bases spanning the gap. There are 14 residues in the CDR3. The CDR3 sequence is CASSSGGSNQPQHF. Here the CDR3 DNA reads TGTGCCAGCAGCTCGGGGGGGAGCAATCAGCCCCAGCATTTT.

This clone was counted a single time. The rearrangement joins TRBV7-2 to TRBJ2-1; TRBD2 might be the D (6 bases). This CDR3 has 14 amino acids. V was clipped by 4 bases and J by 2 bases, with 9 bases between them. CDR1 is SGHTA, CDR2 FQGNSA, per germline. The chain's CDR3 is CASSSTRPYNEQFF. CDR3 coding DNA: TGTGCCAGCAGCTCGACTAGGCCCTACAATGAGCAGTTCTTC.

The J gene is TRBJ1-5, the V gene TRBV2; D perhaps matches TRBD1 (5 bases). V shed 9 bases and J shed 7 bases, with 16 bases lying between them. CDR1 and CDR2 (germline): SNHLY, FYNNEI. The CDR3 is 13 residues long. DNA of the CDR3: TGTGCCAGTACACCGGGGGGAATACAGCCCCAGCATTTT. Protein sequence: CASTPGGIQPQHF.